This T cell receptor beta chain was retrieved from a study of T cell responses to AZD1222 COVID-19 vaccine. Study conclusions and caveats: Among those given AZD1222, only six or seven were seropositive at baseline.

A note on this clone: As yet, its antigen is unknown.

Deletions cut 7 bases from V and 2 bases from J, with 11 bases between. The CDR3 runs 14 residues. CDR1 SGHVS and CDR2 FQNEAQ come from the germline V gene. Sequenced by immunoSEQ multiplex PCR; TCRdb stores in-frame clones only, minus some. The table lists 100,000 to 150,000 clones, more than 80% of them singletons. The TCR was taken from an adult in good health. This material consisted of peripheral blood, taken on day 0 of AZD1222 vaccination. The chain carries TRBV7-8 and TRBJ2-2; D remains ambiguous. CDR3 nucleotide sequence: TGTGCCAGCAAGAGAACCACCAACACCGGGGAGCTGTTTTTT. Its translation: CASKRTTNTGELFF.